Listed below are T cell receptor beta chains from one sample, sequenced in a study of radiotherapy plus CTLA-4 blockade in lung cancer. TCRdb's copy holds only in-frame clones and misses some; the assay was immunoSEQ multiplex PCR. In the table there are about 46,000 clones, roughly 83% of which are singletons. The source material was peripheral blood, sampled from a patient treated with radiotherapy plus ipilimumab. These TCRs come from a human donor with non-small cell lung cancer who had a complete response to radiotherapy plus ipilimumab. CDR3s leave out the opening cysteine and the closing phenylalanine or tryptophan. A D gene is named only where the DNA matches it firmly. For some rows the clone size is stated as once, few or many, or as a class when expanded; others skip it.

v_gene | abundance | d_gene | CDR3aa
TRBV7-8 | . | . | ASSSLPGKRAHTGELF
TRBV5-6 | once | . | ASTPRGDVNTGELF
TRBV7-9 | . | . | ASSFQGPRAKNIQY
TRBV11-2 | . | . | ASSPTGPEQY
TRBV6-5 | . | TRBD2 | ASILTSGSGNEQF
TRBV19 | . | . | ASSIEREITEAF
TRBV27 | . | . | ASKTSSNYGYT
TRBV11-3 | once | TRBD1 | ASRPGGSNTGELF
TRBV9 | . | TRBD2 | ASTNSGGWQETQY
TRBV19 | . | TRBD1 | ASWAGTANEKLF
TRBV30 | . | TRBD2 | AWSVGSGRLTDTQY
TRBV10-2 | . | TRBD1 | ASSPGTGLVYEQY
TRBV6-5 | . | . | ASSSGVGKTQY
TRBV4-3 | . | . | ASSLAGYNEQF
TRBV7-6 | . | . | ASSRAGGRYEQY
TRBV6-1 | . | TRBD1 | ASSETGSGELF
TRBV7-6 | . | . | ASSLGTVMRGRGYGYT
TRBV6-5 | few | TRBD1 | ASSLSPTGSGNTIY
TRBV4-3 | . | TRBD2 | ASSQTYRGVYEQY
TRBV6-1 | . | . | ASIKGDWEETQY
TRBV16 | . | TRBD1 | ASSQSGQGQQF
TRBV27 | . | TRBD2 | ASSLYETSGREQF
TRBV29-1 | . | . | SVVISGGTGELF
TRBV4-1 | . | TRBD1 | ASSQRPADRAYEQY
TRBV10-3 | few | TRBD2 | AISSGGAVLDEQF
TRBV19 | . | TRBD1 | ASTKRGQGENYGYT
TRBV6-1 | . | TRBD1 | ASHRTGEWNTEAF
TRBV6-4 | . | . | ASSDTDKNTEAF
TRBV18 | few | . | ASSPPRRTVLEKLF
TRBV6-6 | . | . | ASSSLEQGYNEQF
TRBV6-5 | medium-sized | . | ASSYSSRAGNTIY